The 17 T cell receptor beta chains below all came from one sample that was sequenced in a study of CD8 T cells in Susac syndrome. An input of roughly 0.5 to 1 ug of RNA was subjected to reverse transcription using random hexamers. MiXCR, applied by TCRdb to the immunoSEQ multiplex PCR reads, yields one record per CDR3 protein. The profile shows about 150,000 distinct CDR3 sequences, 90% to 95% of them singletons. What was sequenced was CD8+ T cells from PBMCs. The receptors here all came from a human donor with multiple sclerosis.

V usage is TRBV7-9 and J usage is TRBJ2-7; possibly TRBD2 for D (6 bases). The CDR3 consists of 16 residues. Trimming removed 0 bases from V and 1 base from J, with 13 bases in between. The germline gives CDR1 SEHNR, CDR2 FQNEAQ (reference sequence). The CDR3, as DNA: TGTGCCAGCAGCTTAGCGGGAGGACAACCGTCCTACGAGCAGTACTTC. Translated, it gives CASSLAGGQPSYEQYF.

J is TRBJ2-7 and V is TRBV13; no firm D call. V was pared by 4 bases and J by 0 bases, with 16 bases between. The CDR3 is 16 amino acids. Germline V gives CDR1 PRHDT, CDR2 FYEKMQ (reference sequence). The CDR3 here is CASSSDLLFTSYEQYF. Here the CDR3 DNA reads TGTGCCAGCAGCTCAGATCTCCTCTTTACCTCCTACGAGCAGTACTTC.

This rearrangement joins TRBV7-2 to TRBJ2-3, with TRBD2 matching 9 bases. Germline-derived CDR1 and CDR2 are SGHTA and FQGNSA. The CDR3 loop spans 15 amino acids. The trim removed 1 base at V and 6 bases at J, leaving 5 bases unmatched. The CDR3 spells CASSLGGGALDTQYF. CDR3 DNA: TGTGCCAGCAGCTTAGGCGGGGGGGCCTTGGATACGCAGTATTTT.

The rearrangement links TRBV7-6 to TRBJ1-6; D is perhaps TRBD1 (6 bases). CDR3 length: 13 residues. The germline V gene has CDR1 SGHVS and CDR2 FNYEAQ. V was clipped by 6 bases and J by 7 bases, with 10 bases between them. The CDR3 region has the DNA TGTGCCAGCAGGGACAGAGGAAATTCACCCCTCCACTTT. It translates to CASRDRGNSPLHF.

This chain uses TRBV2 with TRBJ2-7; weak D call: TRBD2 (5 bases). Germline CDR1 reads SNHLY; CDR2 reads FYNNEI. The CDR3 consists of 12 residues. Deletions cut 4 bases from V and 4 bases from J, with 8 bases between. In DNA, the CDR3 is TGTGCCAGCAGTGGGTCGGGGTACGAGCAGTACTTC. This translates into CASSGSGYEQYF.

The rearrangement links TRBV11-2 to TRBJ1-5; 10 bases map to TRBD1. The CDR3 consists of 16 residues. Germline V gene sequence: CDR1 SGHAT, CDR2 FQNNGV. The ends lost 5 bases at V and 3 bases at J; junction bases unmatched: 7. CDR3 region: CASSGPGQGINQPQHF. In nucleotides, the CDR3 is TGTGCCAGCAGCGGACCGGGACAGGGGATCAATCAGCCCCAGCATTTT.

This sequence joins TRBV12-3 or TRBV12-4 and TRBJ1-5, with 8 bases lining up with TRBD1. The CDR3 totals 16 residues. The ends lost 6 bases at V and 1 base at J; junction bases unmatched: 8. The CDR3 coding sequence is TGTGCCAGCAGACCCGGGCGGACAGGGAGCAATCAGCCCCAGCATTTT. Encoded protein: CASRPGRTGSNQPQHF.

The chain combines TRBV4-3 with TRBJ1-6, with D maybe TRBD1 (5 bases). CDR1 is LGHNA and CDR2 is YSLEER in the germline V gene. The CDR3 is made up of 16 amino acids. V gave up 0 bases and J gave up 7 bases, with 13 bases separating them. In DNA, the CDR3 is TGCGCCAGCAGCCAAGACAGCGGGGGAGTAAATTCACCCCTCCACTTT. This codes for CASSQDSGGVNSPLHF.

The V and J genes are TRBV9 and TRBJ2-3; 8 positions match TRBD1. CDR3 length: 16 amino acids. V shed 4 bases, J shed 2 bases, and the junction held 9 bases outside the gene matches. Germline V lookup: CDR1 SGDLS, CDR2 YYNGEE. CDR3 sequence: CASSLGQGRSTDTQYF. In nucleotides, the CDR3 is TGTGCCAGCAGCTTAGGACAGGGACGCTCCACAGATACGCAGTATTTT.

CDR3 in amino acids: CASSLPWTGLNIQYF. The CDR3 nucleotides are TGTGCCAGCAGTTTACCTTGGACAGGGCTGAACATTCAGTACTTC. The chain carries TRBV28 and TRBJ2-4, with TRBD1 matching 8 bases. Germline lookup yields CDR1 MDHEN and CDR2 SYDVKM. This CDR3 has 15 amino acids. V trimming: 2 bases; J trimming: 7 bases; junction bases outside the gene matches: 7.

V and J are TRBV20-1 and TRBJ1-5; 12 positions agree with TRBD1. V was clipped by 3 bases and J by 2 bases; unmatched bases: 5. The CDR3 has 16 amino acids. Germline lookup yields CDR1 DFQATT and CDR2 SNEGSKA (reference sequence). The CDR3 bases are TGCAGTGCTAGGGGGACAGGGGGCGGAGGCAATCAGCCCCAGCATTTT. Protein product: CSARGTGGGGNQPQHF.

The chain recombines TRBV7-9 with TRBJ2-1; D unclear. Between the trimmed V and J ends, which lost 3 bases and 7 bases, there was a span of 7 bases. The CDR3 loop spans 12 amino acids. The V gene's germline CDR1 is SEHNR and CDR2 FQNEAQ (reference sequence). The CDR3 loop reads CASSFYPNEQFF. CDR3 coding DNA: TGTGCCAGCAGCTTCTACCCGAATGAGCAGTTCTTC.

The V and J genes are TRBV29-1 and TRBJ1-2; D possibly corresponds to TRBD1 (6 bases). Germline assignment: CDR1 SQVTM and CDR2 ANQGSEA. The CDR3 length is 14 residues. Trimming took off 5 bases at V and 4 bases at J, with 17 bases between the two ends. For the CDR3, the DNA is TGCAGCGTTTACCCGGGACAAAAATCCTATGGCTACACCTTC. It is translated as CSVYPGQKSYGYTF.

This clonotype appeared a single time. The chain joins TRBV19 to TRBJ1-1; possibly TRBD1 for D (5 bases). Trimming removed 8 bases from V and 3 bases from J, with 16 bases in between. The CDR3 totals 14 residues. Germline V CDR1 and CDR2: LNHDA, SQIVND (reference sequence). The CDR3 nucleotides read TGTGCCAGTCTACGTAGGGGTACGGACACTGAAGCTTTCTTT. Translation: CASLRRGTDTEAFF.

The chain links TRBV20-1 to TRBJ2-7; D could derive from TRBD1 or TRBD2 (5 bases each). The germline V gene has CDR1 DFQATT and CDR2 SNEGSKA (reference sequence). The V and J ends lost 3 bases and 2 bases respectively, with 8 bases between them. The CDR3 is 12 amino acids. CDR3 in amino acids: CSARGTTYEQYF. The CDR3 region has the DNA TGCAGTGCTAGGGGGACGACCTACGAGCAGTACTTC.

The rearrangement links TRBV12-5 to TRBJ1-1; no firm D call. Germline V gives CDR1 LGHNT, CDR2 FRNRAP. Trimming removed 1 base at V and 2 bases at J, with 5 bases between. The CDR3 length is 13 residues. CDR3 amino acids: CASGLGGNTEAFF. CDR3 sequence (DNA): TGTGCTAGTGGTTTGGGCGGAAACACTGAAGCTTTCTTT. Filled out from reference TRBV12-5 and TRBJ1-1, the complete variable domain reads DARVTQTPRHKVTEMGQEVTMRCQPILGHNTVFWYRQTMMQGLELLAYFRNRAPLDDSGMPKDRFSAEMPDATLATLKIQPSEPRDSAVYFCASGLGGNTEAFFGQGTRLTVV.

This chain connects TRBV9 to TRBJ2-3; D not certain. The germline V gene encodes CDR1 SGDLS and CDR2 YYNGEE. CDR3 size: 13 residues. Deletions cut 3 bases from V and 2 bases from J, with 7 bases between. The CDR3 DNA reads as TGTGCCAGCAGCGCCCACCTCACAGATACGCAGTATTTT. This translates into CASSAHLTDTQYF.